The TCR beta chain described here comes from a study of blood T cell repertoires in COVID-19. Whole-study context: Spain, Italy and the United States supplied samples that represented acute and convalescent COVID-19. PBMCs, B-cell-depleted T cells, or T cells were the source of the cDNA or gDNA that made up the material.

Under the authors' procedure: Amplification with reference gene primers provided the estimates of nucleated cell counts. The repertoire was sequenced with immunoSEQ multiplex PCR; TCRdb's copy has only in-frame clones and lacks some. V, J and clone size derive from that table, while D and trimming were established from the DNA sequence. Here the sample spans 140,000 or so clones, 70% to 90% being singletons. CDR1 is KGHSH and CDR2 is LQKENI in the germline V gene. V lost 4 bases to trimming and J lost 4 bases, with 8 bases between them. CDR3 length: 14 residues. The chain couples TRBV18 to TRBJ1-6; TRBD1 might be the D (5 bases). The sequence came from a woman of 80 years or more with acute or convalescent COVID-19. Material for sequencing was peripheral blood. The CDR3 nucleotides read TGTGCCAGCTCACTGCAGGGTTATAATTCACCCCTCCACTTT. It is translated as CASSLQGYNSPLHF.